This T cell receptor (beta chain) was sequenced for a study of T cell repertoires in aging, cancer and after chemotherapy. Study context: Donor ages fell into six groups from 30 or younger up to 70 or older. Over several months to years, re-sampled healthy donor repertoires clearly shared clones. Study observations and caveats: Median generation probability rose over the chemotherapy interval in each cancer cohort, suggesting rebound thymic output. Loss of evenness, beyond lost richness, contributed to age-related TCR diversity decline in cancer patients.

V shed 2 bases, J shed 3 bases, and the junction held 13 bases outside the gene matches. Germline V gene data show CDR1 as LGHNA and CDR2 as YNFKEQ. This CDR3 comprises 17 residues. The template was genomic DNA from peripheral blood, not RNA. For this clonotype: Its antigen is unidentified.

Rearranged V-D-J TRB sequences were amplified with a mixed TRB-A/B primer pool. TCRdb called the multiplex PCR reads again in MiXCR, with one record for every CDR3 protein. The sample gives 4,900 or so distinct CDR3 sequences, roughly 24% of which show up once; 15% to 20% is in the top ten. This rearrangement joins TRBV4-2 to TRBJ2-7; 7 bases fit TRBD2. The sequence was collected from a human donor in good health. Sequencing was performed on blood. CDR3 nucleotides: TGTGCCAGCAGCCAAAGCGGCGAGCGGGGAACGGTCTACGAGCAGTACTTC. This gives the protein CASSQSGERGTVYEQYF.